This TCR beta chain was captured in a study of blood T cell repertoires in COVID-19. Data came from immunoSEQ multiplex PCR; TCRdb stores just in-frame clones and leaves some out. Here the sample spans about 180,000 clones, less than 90% being singletons. The CDR3 runs 15 residues. Germline V CDR1 and CDR2: GTSNPN, SVGIG (reference sequence). Trimming at V came to 3 bases and at J to 7 bases, leaving 9 bases not matched to a gene. The TCR sequence derives from a man between 65 and 85 years old with active or convalescent COVID-19. Sequenced sample: peripheral blood. V is TRBV30 and J is TRBJ1-6; 7 bases match TRBD1. CDR3 coding DNA: TGTGCCTGGAGGTCCGGCGACAGGGAGAATTCACCCCTCCACTTT. This gives the protein CAWRSGDRENSPLHF.